A single sample is the source of the 10 T cell receptor beta chains below, sequenced in a study of T cell changes during pregnancy in multiple sclerosis. The data were produced by immunoSEQ multiplex PCR, yet TCRdb's version contains in-frame clones alone and is incomplete. The repertoire holds 25,000 to 35,000 clones, with roughly nine tenths as singletons. The sample here was CD4+ T cells from peripheral blood mononuclear cells, taken in the second trimester of pregnancy. The receptor set was obtained from a female donor in good health, enrolled as a control in a pregnancy study.

CDR3 region: CASSSSGQGLAEQYF. The CDR3 bases are TGTGCCAGCAGTTCATCGGGACAGGGGTTGGCCGAGCAGTACTTC. This sequence joins TRBV6-5 and TRBJ2-7; 10 nucleotides align to TRBD1. Trimming cost V 4 bases and J 6 bases; bases outside gene matches: 9. From germline, CDR1 is MNHEY and CDR2 SVGAGI. The CDR3 extends over 15 amino acids.

The chain uses TRBV9 and TRBJ2-1; the match to TRBD1 covers 7 bases. Losses at the gene ends were 4 bases for V and 7 bases for J; bases not matched to a gene: 5. The CDR3 totals 13 residues. Germline V gene data show CDR1 as SGDLS and CDR2 as YYNGEE. This chain's CDR3 is CASSTQGVNEQFF. DNA of the CDR3: TGTGCCAGCAGCACCCAGGGGGTTAATGAGCAGTTCTTC.

This clone was observed a single time. This chain joins TRBV14 and TRBJ1-4; TRBD1 agrees at 7 bases. Trimming took 3 bases from V and 12 from J; bases not matched to a gene: 1. Germline loops: CDR1 SGHDN, CDR2 FVKESK. This CDR3 is built from 11 residues. CDR3: CASSHDRELFF. In DNA, the CDR3 is TGTGCCAGCAGCCACGACAGGGAACTGTTTTTT.

The rearrangement joins TRBV27 to TRBJ1-6; 8 bases are a match to TRBD1. Germline-derived CDR1 and CDR2 are MNHEY and SMNVEV (reference sequence). The CDR3 loop spans 14 amino acids. V gave up 5 bases and J gave up 10 bases; unmatched junction bases: 7. CDR3: CASSADRVGSPLHF. CDR3 coding DNA: TGTGCCAGCAGTGCGGACAGGGTGGGGTCACCCCTCCACTTT.

In regard to this clone: Compared with germline, one end of the junction differs, possibly owing to a read error. This chain uses TRBV2 with TRBJ1-5, with a tentative D call TRBD1 (6 bases). Germline CDR1 reads SNHLY; CDR2 reads FYNNEI. This CDR3 comprises 15 residues. DNA of the CDR3: TGTGCCAACAGTGAATCGGACAGTGGGGTTGGGCCCCAGCATTTT. It yields the protein CANSESDSGVGPQHF.

The V and J genes are TRBV11-2 and TRBJ2-3; 12 bases are a match to TRBD2. After removal of 3 bases from V and 4 bases from J, the junction contained 8 bases not matched to a gene. The germline CDR1 and CDR2 sequences are SGHAT and FQNNGV. The CDR3 is 17 residues long. CDR3 in amino acids: CASSLGPSGRASDTQYF. CDR3 in DNA: TGTGCCAGCAGCTTGGGCCCTAGCGGGAGGGCATCAGATACGCAGTATTTT.

The chain recombines TRBV7-2 with TRBJ2-3; unclear D gene. Germline V gene sequence: CDR1 SGHTA, CDR2 FQGNSA. The CDR3 is 14 amino acids. Between the trimmed V and J ends, which lost 4 bases and 0 bases, there was a span of 8 bases. The CDR3 region is CASSSRQSTDTQYF. CDR3 in DNA: TGTGCCAGCAGCTCCAGACAAAGCACAGATACGCAGTATTTT.

This clone has just one count. One end of the junction fails to match germline, which may point to a read error. This chain links TRBV19 with TRBJ2-4, with 8 positions matching TRBD1. Per germline, CDR1 LNHDA and CDR2 SQIVND (reference sequence). The CDR3 has 14 residues. This CDR3 reads CASRTDRDRGIPYF. The CDR3 DNA reads as TGTGCCAGTAGGACGGACAGGGATAGAGGGATTCCGTACTTC.

The rearrangement joins TRBV29-1 to TRBJ1-2, with D possibly TRBD1 on 5 matching bases. CDR1 and CDR2 from the germline V gene are SQVTM and ANQGSEA. The CDR3 totals 14 residues. V shed 6 bases and J shed 8 bases, with 22 bases lying between them. CDR3 region: CSVRPPKETGGYTF. The CDR3 DNA reads TGCAGCGTCAGGCCCCCGAAAGAAACAGGAGGCTACACCTTC. The full variable domain, completed using reference TRBV29-1 and TRBJ1-2, is SAVISQKPSRDICQRGTSLTIQCQVDSQVTMMFWYRQQPGQSLTLIATANQGSEATYESGFVIDKFPISRPNLTFSTLTVSNMSPEDSSIYLCSVRPPKETGGYTFGSGTRLTVV.

The rearrangement links TRBV6-5 to TRBJ2-1; 8 positions agree with TRBD2. The germline gives CDR1 MNHEY, CDR2 SVGAGI. The length of the CDR3 is 15 residues. V gave up 2 bases and J gave up 5 bases; unmatched junction bases: 5. The CDR3 loop reads CASSYSGGYHNEQFF. The CDR3 coding sequence is TGTGCCAGCAGTTACAGCGGGGGTTACCACAATGAGCAGTTCTTC.